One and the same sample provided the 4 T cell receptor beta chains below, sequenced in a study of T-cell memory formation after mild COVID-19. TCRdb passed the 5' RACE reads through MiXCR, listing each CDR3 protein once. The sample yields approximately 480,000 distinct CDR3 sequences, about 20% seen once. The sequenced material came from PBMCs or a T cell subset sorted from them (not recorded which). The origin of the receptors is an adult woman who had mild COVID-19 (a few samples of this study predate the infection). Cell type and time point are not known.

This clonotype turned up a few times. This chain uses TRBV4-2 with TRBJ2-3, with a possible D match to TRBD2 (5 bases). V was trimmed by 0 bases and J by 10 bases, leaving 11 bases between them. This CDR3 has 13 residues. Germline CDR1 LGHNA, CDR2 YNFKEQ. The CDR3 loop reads CASSQEASQAQYF. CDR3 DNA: TGTGCCAGCAGCCAAGAGGCTAGCCAGGCGCAGTATTTT.

The CDR3 nucleotides read TGTGCCAGCTCACCAGGCGCAAATCGAGACGAGCAGTACTTC. The encoded protein is CASSPGANRDEQYF. This chain links TRBV18 with TRBJ2-7, with D uncertain. CDR3 length equals 14 residues. Trimming removed 2 bases at V and 5 bases at J, with 13 bases between. Germline loops: CDR1 KGHSH, CDR2 LQKENI. Together with reference TRBV18 and TRBJ2-7, the CDR3 gives the full variable domain: NAGVMQNPRHLVRRRGQEARLRCSPMKGHSHVYWYRQLPEEGLKFMVYLQKENIIDESGMPKERFSAEFPKEGPSILRIQQVVRGDSAAYFCASSPGANRDEQYFGPGTRLTVT.

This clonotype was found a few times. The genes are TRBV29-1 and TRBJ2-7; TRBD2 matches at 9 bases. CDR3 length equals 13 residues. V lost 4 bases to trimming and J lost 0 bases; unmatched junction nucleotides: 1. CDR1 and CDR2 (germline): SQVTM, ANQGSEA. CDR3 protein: CSVVRGGSYEQYF. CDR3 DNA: TGCAGCGTTGTGCGGGGGGGCTCCTACGAGCAGTACTTC.

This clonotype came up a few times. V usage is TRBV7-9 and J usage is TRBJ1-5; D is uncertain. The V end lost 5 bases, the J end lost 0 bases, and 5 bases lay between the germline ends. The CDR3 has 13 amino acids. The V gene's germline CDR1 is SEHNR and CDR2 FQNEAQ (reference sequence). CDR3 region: CASSQSSNQPQHF. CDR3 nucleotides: TGTGCCAGCAGCCAAAGTAGCAATCAGCCCCAGCATTTT.